This is a list of T cell receptor beta chains from one sample in a study of cytomegalovirus exposure and HLA in healthy donors. Assay used: immunoSEQ multiplex PCR; TCRdb lists only in-frame clones, some missing. This sample has 150,000 to 200,000 clones, with 55% to 80% found just once. The sequenced sample consisted of PBMCs. The receptors were gathered from a woman younger than 35 in good health and CMV-seropositive. CDR3s include the opening cysteine and the closing phenylalanine or tryptophan. D genes are given only for firm matches. Some rows mark clone size as missing; the rest say once, few, many or name a class of expanded clone.

d_call clone_size j_call v_call cdr3_nt cdr3_aa
- - TRBJ2-2 TRBV7-9 TGTGCCAGCAGGACTACCACCGGGGAGCTGTTTTTT CASRTTTGELFF
TRBD1 - TRBJ2-7 TRBV6-5 TGTGCCAGCAGGAGAAACAGGGGGGTCAACGAGCAGTACTTC CASRRNRGVNEQYF
TRBD1 - TRBJ1-5 TRBV30 TGTGCCTGGAAACCACAGGGGCAATCAGCCCAGCATTTT CAWKPQGQSAQHF
- - TRBJ2-1 TRBV18 TGTGCCAGCTCACGTTCCTCCCCCAATGAGCAGTTCTTC CASSRSSPNEQFF
- few TRBJ2-7 TRBV19 TGTGCCAGTAGCCCCGGGTTGTCCTACGAGCAGTACTTC CASSPGLSYEQYF
- - TRBJ1-6 TRBV7-2 TGTGCCAGCCGTAGGGTCTTAGTAATCGGGATTTCTTCACCCCTCCACTTT CASRRVLVIGISSPLHF
- - TRBJ1-2 TRBV9 TGTGCCAGCAGCGTAGCCGGGGGAACTATGGGCTACACCTTC CASSVAGGTMGYTF
TRBD1 - TRBJ2-3 TRBV4-2 TGTGCCAGCACAGGACAGGGGGCGAGCACAGATACGCAGTATTTT CASTGQGASTDTQYF
TRBD1 - TRBJ2-7 TRBV7-9 TGTGCCAGCAGCTTCTTCGCAGGGGGCCTCTACGAGCAGTACTTC CASSFFAGGLYEQYF
- few TRBJ2-1 TRBV7-9 TGTGCCAGCGCCCCGCGACAGGGAGGAAGAAGCAATGAGCAGTTCTTC CASAPRQGGRSNEQFF
TRBD1 few TRBJ1-6 TRBV30 TGTGCCTGGAGTAGGGGGCCGGGGAATTCACCCCTCCACTTT CAWSRGPGNSPLHF
TRBD1 - TRBJ1-5 TRBV4-1 TGCGCCAGCAGCCGGGACAGGGTAGATCAGCCCCAGCATTTT CASSRDRVDQPQHF
TRBD2 - TRBJ2-3 TRBV7-2 TGTGCCAGCAGCGGCGGACTAGCGGGTTACACAGATACGCAGTATTTT CASSGGLAGYTDTQYF
- - TRBJ2-2 TRBV11-2 TGTGCCAGCAGCTTCGCGGGGTACGCGGGAACCGGGGAGCTGTTTTTT CASSFAGYAGTGELFF
TRBD2 - TRBJ2-7 TRBV14 TGTGCCAGCAGCCGCCTAGCGGAAACCTACGAGCAGTACTTC CASSRLAETYEQYF
- - TRBJ2-1 TRBV5-1 TGCGCCAGCAGCCCGGCGGGGACTCCGCCGAATGAGCAGTTCTTC CASSPAGTPPNEQFF
- - TRBJ1-3 TRBV18 TGTGCCAGCTCACCAGTATCGGGGTCTGGAAACACCATATATTTT CASSPVSGSGNTIYF
- - TRBJ1-1 TRBV6-4 TGTGCCAGCAGTGAGACAGGACCTAGAGGGGCTTTCTTT CASSETGPRGAFF
- - TRBJ2-3 TRBV6-1 TGTGCCAGCAGTGAAGTAGCGGATAGCACAGATACGCAGTATTTT CASSEVADSTDTQYF
- - TRBJ2-5 TRBV6-4 TGTGCCAGCAATCGGGGAGGTGGCGAGACCCAGTACTTC CASNRGGGETQYF
TRBD1 few TRBJ1-4 TRBV27 TGTGCCAGCAGTACTCGACAGGGGGTTGAAAAACTGTTTTTT CASSTRQGVEKLFF
- - TRBJ1-1 TRBV6-1 TGTGCCAGCATCAGAGGGTATGGGGACACTGAAGCTTTCTTT CASIRGYGDTEAFF
TRBD2 few TRBJ2-1 TRBV5-6 TGTGCCAGCAGCTTGGTCGCGGGAGAGTCCTACAATGAGCAGTTCTTC CASSLVAGESYNEQFF
TRBD1 - TRBJ2-7 TRBV19 TGTGCCAGTAGTTCAGCCGGGACAGGGGGCTTCCCTCTTTATTCCCCTTACGAGCAGTACTTC CASSSAGTGGFPLYSPYEQYF
- - TRBJ2-7 TRBV28 TGTGCCAGCAGTTTATTGAGGCCCTACGAGCAGTACTTC CASSLLRPYEQYF
TRBD1 - TRBJ1-2 TRBV10-3 TGTGCCATCAGCCTGAATACCGGGACAGGAGTCTATGGCTACACCTTC CAISLNTGTGVYGYTF
TRBD1 - TRBJ1-6 TRBV5-8 TGTGCCAGCAACTTGGGACAGGGGACATGGTCACCCCTCCACTTT CASNLGQGTWSPLHF
- once TRBJ2-5 TRBV12-5 TGTGCTAGTGGTTTGCCAAACAGGGTCGGCGAGACCCAGTACTTC CASGLPNRVGETQYF
TRBD1 - TRBJ1-1 TRBV18 TGTGCCAGCTCACCACGGTCCGGGGACAGCAACACTGAAGCTTTCTTT CASSPRSGDSNTEAFF
TRBD2 - TRBJ2-7 TRBV7-2 TGTGCCAGCAGAACAGGACTAGAGCCCCTCTACGAGCAGTACTTC CASRTGLEPLYEQYF
TRBD2 - TRBJ2-1 TRBV6-5 TGTGCCAGCAGTTACACTAGCGGGGCCTCCGGTGAGCAGTTCTTC CASSYTSGASGEQFF
TRBD2 - TRBJ2-1 TRBV9 TGTGCCAGCAGCGGTAGCGGGAGCACCTACAATGAGCAGTTCTTC CASSGSGSTYNEQFF
- - TRBJ2-1 TRBV7-6 TGTGCCAGCAGCAGGGGCGGGGCTCACTCCTACAATGAGCAGTTCTTC CASSRGGAHSYNEQFF
- - TRBJ1-1 TRBV27 TGTGCCAGCACTCGGAGGGCCGGGGGTGAAGCTTTCTTT CASTRRAGGEAFF
- - TRBJ2-7 TRBV25-1 TGTGCCAGCAGTGATCAGACAGCTCTTTCCTACGAGCAGTACTTC CASSDQTALSYEQYF
TRBD1 - TRBJ1-2 TRBV6-5 TGTGCCAGCAGAGACAGGGATAGTGGCTACACCTTC CASRDRDSGYTF
- - TRBJ2-7 TRBV5-4 TGTGCCAGCAGCTTGGCTACGGGAGCCTACGAGCAGTACTTC CASSLATGAYEQYF
- few TRBJ1-3 TRBV5-6 TGTGCCAGCCGGACCGGGAACATCGGTGCCTCTGGAAACACCATATATTTT CASRTGNIGASGNTIYF
- few TRBJ2-5 TRBV30 TGTGCCTGGATGGGGCCCCCCCAAGAGACCCAGTACTTC CAWMGPPQETQYF
TRBD1 - TRBJ2-7 TRBV18 TGTGCCAGCTCCCCGGCCTCACCCCGAACACAGGGGGTAGTGATCTACGAGCAGTACTTC CASSPASPRTQGVVIYEQYF
TRBD1 - TRBJ1-1 TRBV6-5 TGTGCCAGCAGCCACCTTCTTGGGGACAGGGATGAAGCTTTCTTT CASSHLLGDRDEAFF
- - TRBJ1-2 TRBV7-9 TGTGCCAGCAGCCCTCCAGCTAACTATGGCTACACCTTC CASSPPANYGYTF
- once TRBJ1-1 TRBV25-1 TGTGCCAGCAGGGGAATAGGGGCGAACACTGAAGCTTTCTTT CASRGIGANTEAFF
- - TRBJ1-3 TRBV28 TGTGCCAGCAGTTTAAGGGCGGGCGGAAACACCATATATTTT CASSLRAGGNTIYF